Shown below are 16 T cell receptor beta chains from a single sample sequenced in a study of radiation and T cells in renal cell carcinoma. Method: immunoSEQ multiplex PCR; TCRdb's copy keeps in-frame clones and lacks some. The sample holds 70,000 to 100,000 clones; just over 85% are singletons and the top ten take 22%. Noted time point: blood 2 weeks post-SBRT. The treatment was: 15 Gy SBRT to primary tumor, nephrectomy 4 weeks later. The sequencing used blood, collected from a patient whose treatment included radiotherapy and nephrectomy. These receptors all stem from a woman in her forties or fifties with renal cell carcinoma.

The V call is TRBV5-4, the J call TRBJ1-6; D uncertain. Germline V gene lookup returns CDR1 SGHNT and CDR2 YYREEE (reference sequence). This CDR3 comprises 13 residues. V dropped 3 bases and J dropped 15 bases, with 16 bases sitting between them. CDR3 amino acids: CASSWESRELLHF. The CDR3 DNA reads TGTGCCAGCAGCTGGGAGAGTCGGGAGCTCCTCCACTTT.

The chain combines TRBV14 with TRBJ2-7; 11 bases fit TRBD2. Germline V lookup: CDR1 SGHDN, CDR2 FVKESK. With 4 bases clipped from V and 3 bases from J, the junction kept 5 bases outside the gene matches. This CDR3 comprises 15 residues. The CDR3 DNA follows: TGTGCCAGCAGCCCCGGACTAGCGGGCGTCTACGAGCAGTACTTC. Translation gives CASSPGLAGVYEQYF. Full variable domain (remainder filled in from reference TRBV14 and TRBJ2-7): EAGVTQFPSHSVIEKGQTVTLRCDPISGHDNLYWYRRVMGKEIKFLLHFVKESKQDESGMPNNRFLAERTGGTYSTLKVQPAELEDSGVYFCASSPGLAGVYEQYFGPGTRLTVT.

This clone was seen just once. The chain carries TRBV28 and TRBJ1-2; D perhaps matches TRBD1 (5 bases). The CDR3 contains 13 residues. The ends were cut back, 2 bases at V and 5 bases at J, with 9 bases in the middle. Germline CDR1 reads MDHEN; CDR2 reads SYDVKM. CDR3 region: CASSLRRVYGYTF. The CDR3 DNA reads TGTGCCAGCAGTTTACGCAGGGTGTATGGCTACACCTTC.

CDR3 sequence (DNA): TGTGCCAGCAGTTTCAGGGGAATCAGCTCCTACGAGCAGTACTTC. This gives the protein CASSFRGISSYEQYF. The V gene is TRBV27, the J gene TRBJ2-7; TRBD1 is a possible D gene (6 bases). The germline gives CDR1 MNHEY, CDR2 SMNVEV (reference sequence). V lost 3 bases, J lost 0 bases, and 12 bases lay in between. The CDR3 covers 15 residues.

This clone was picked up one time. The CDR3 region is CASSYLRDRATGELFF. DNA of the CDR3: TGCGCCAGCAGCTACCTCCGGGACAGGGCGACCGGGGAGCTGTTTTTT. The V gene is TRBV5-1, the J gene TRBJ2-2; 9 nucleotides line up with TRBD1. Germline CDR1 reads SGHRS; CDR2 reads YFSETQ. Unmatched junction bases numbered 8, after V lost 3 bases and J lost 5 bases. CDR3 length equals 16 residues.

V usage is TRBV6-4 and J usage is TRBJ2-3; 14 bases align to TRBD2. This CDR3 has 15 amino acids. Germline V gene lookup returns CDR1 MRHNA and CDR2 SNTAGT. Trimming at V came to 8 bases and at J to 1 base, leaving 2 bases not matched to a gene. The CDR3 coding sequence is TGTGCCAGCGGGACTAGCGGGGGTCGCACAGATACGCAGTATTTT. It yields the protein CASGTSGGRTDTQYF.

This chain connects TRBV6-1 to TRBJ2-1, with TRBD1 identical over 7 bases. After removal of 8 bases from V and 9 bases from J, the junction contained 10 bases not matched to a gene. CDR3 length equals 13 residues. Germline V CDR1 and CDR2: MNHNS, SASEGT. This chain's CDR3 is CASGTVRFTEQFF. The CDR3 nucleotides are TGTGCCAGCGGGACAGTTCGGTTCACTGAGCAGTTCTTC.

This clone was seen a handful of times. The CDR3 coding sequence is TGTGCCAGCGGAGCGGCGGATTTAAACACCATATATTTT. Amino acids: CASGAADLNTIYF. This sequence joins TRBV19 and TRBJ1-3; D is ambiguous. The length of the CDR3 is 13 residues. Germline assignment: CDR1 LNHDA and CDR2 SQIVND (reference sequence). The germline V and J ends were trimmed by 9 bases and 6 bases, with 15 bases remaining between them.

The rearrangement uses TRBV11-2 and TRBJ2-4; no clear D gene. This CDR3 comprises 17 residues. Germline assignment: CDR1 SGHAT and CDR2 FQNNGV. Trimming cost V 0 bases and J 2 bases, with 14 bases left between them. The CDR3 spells CASSLELGLFPKNIQYF. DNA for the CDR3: TGTGCCAGCAGCTTAGAACTGGGTTTGTTCCCCAAAAACATTCAGTACTTC. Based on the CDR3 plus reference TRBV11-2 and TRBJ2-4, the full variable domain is EAGVAQSPRYKIIEKRQSVAFWCNPISGHATLYWYQQILGQGPKLLIQFQNNGVVDDSQLPKDRFSAERLKGVDSTLKIQPAKLEDSAVYLCASSLELGLFPKNIQYFGAGTRLSVL.

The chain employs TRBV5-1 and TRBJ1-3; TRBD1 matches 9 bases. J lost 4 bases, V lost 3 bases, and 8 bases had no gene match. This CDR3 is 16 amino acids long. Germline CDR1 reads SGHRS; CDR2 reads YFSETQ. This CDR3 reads CASSWGQGASGNTIYF. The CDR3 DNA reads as TGCGCCAGCAGCTGGGGACAGGGTGCATCCGGAAACACCATATATTTT.

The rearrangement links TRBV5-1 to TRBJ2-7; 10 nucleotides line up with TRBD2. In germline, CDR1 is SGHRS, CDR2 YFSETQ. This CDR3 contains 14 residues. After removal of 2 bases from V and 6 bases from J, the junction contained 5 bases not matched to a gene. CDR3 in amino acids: CASSLAGGPIEQYF. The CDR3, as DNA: TGCGCCAGCAGCTTAGCGGGAGGGCCGATCGAGCAGTACTTC.

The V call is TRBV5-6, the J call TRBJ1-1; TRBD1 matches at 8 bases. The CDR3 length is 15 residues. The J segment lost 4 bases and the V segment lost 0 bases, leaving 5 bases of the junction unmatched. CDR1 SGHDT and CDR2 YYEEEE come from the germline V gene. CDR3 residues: CASSLGQGLATEAFF. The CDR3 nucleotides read TGTGCCAGCAGCTTGGGACAGGGGTTGGCCACTGAAGCTTTCTTT.

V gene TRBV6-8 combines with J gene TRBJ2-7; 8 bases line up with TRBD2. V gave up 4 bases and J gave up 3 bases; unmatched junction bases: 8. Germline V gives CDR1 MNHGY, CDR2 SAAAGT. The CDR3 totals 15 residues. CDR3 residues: CASSSPGLVYYEQYF. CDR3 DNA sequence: TGTGCCAGCAGTTCCCCGGGACTAGTTTACTACGAGCAGTACTTC.

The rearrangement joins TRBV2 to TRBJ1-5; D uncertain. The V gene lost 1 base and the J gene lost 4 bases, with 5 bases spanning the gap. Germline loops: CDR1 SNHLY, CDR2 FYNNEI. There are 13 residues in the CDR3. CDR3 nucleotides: TGTGCCAGCAGTGAAGGTCGTAATCAGCCCCAGCATTTT. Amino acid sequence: CASSEGRNQPQHF.

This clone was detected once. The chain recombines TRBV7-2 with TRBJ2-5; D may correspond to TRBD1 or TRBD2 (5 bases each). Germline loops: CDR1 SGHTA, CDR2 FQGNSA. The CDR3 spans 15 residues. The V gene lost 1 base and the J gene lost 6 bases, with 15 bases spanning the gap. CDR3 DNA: TGTGCCAGCAGCTTAGGAGGGGTGGTCGAGAAGACCCAGTACTTC. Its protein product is CASSLGGVVEKTQYF.

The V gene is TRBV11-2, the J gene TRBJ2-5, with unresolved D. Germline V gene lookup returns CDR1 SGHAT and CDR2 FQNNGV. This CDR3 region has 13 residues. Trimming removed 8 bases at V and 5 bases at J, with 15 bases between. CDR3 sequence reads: CASGPPLGETQYF. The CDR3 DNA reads TGTGCCAGCGGACCACCGTTGGGGGAGACCCAGTACTTC. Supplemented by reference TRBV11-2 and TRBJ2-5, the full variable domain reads EAGVAQSPRYKIIEKRQSVAFWCNPISGHATLYWYQQILGQGPKLLIQFQNNGVVDDSQLPKDRFSAERLKGVDSTLKIQPAKLEDSAVYLCASGPPLGETQYFGPGTRLLVL.